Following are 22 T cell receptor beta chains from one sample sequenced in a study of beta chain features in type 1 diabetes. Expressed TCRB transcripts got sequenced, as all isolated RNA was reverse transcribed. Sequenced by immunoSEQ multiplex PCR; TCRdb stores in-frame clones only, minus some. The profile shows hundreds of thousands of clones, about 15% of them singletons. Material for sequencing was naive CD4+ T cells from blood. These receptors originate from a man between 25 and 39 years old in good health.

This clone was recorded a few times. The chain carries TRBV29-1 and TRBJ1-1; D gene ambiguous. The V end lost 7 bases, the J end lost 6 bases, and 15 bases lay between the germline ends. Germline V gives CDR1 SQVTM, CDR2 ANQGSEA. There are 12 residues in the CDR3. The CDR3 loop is CSAARGEAEAFF. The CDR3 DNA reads TGCAGCGCTGCGCGGGGTGAGGCTGAAGCTTTCTTT.

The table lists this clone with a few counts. The CDR3 DNA follows: TGTGCCAGCAGACGGACTAGCGGGAGAGGCGGCATTCAGTACTTC. Translating gives CASRRTSGRGGIQYF. The rearrangement joins TRBV6-5 to TRBJ2-4; the match to TRBD2 covers 13 bases. V shed 6 bases and J 9 bases; nucleotides not matched to a gene: 8. Germline values: CDR1 MNHEY, CDR2 SVGAGI. The CDR3 has 15 amino acids.

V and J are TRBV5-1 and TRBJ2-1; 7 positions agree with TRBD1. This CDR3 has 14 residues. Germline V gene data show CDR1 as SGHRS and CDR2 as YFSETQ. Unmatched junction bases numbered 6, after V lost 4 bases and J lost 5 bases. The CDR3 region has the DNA TGCGCCAGCAGCCAATTGGGACAGAACAATGAGCAGTTCTTC. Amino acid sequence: CASSQLGQNNEQFF.

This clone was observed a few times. CDR3 loop: CSIRTNGGEQFF. The CDR3 DNA reads as TGCAGCATCCGGACAAACGGGGGTGAGCAGTTCTTC. This chain joins TRBV29-1 and TRBJ2-1; D is perhaps TRBD2 (6 bases). The CDR3 covers 12 residues. The ends were cut back, 8 bases at V and 9 bases at J, with 17 bases in the middle. Per germline, CDR1 SQVTM and CDR2 ANQGSEA.

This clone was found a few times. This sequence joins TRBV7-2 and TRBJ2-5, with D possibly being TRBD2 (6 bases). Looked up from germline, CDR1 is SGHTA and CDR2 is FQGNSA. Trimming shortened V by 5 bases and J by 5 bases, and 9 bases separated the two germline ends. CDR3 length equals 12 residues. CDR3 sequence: CASSTSRETQYF. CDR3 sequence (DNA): TGTGCCAGCAGCACTAGCAGGGAGACCCAGTACTTC.

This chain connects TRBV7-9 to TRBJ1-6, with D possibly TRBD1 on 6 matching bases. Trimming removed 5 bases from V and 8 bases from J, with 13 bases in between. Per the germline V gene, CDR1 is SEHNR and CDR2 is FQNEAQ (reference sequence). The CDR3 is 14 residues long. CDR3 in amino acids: CASSKQGDYSPLHF. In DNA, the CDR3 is TGTGCCAGCAGCAAACAGGGAGACTATTCACCCCTCCACTTT.

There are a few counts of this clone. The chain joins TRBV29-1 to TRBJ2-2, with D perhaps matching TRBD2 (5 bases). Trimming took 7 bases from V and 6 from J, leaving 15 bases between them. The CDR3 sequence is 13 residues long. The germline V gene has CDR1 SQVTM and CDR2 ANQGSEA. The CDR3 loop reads CSGSSGSPGELFF. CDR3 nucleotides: TGCAGCGGGAGTTCTGGGAGTCCCGGGGAGCTGTTTTTT.

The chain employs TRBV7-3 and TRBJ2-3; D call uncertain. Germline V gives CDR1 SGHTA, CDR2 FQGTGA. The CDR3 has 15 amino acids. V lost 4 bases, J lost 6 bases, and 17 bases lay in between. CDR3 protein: CASSSLGWESDTQYF. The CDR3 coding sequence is TGTGCCAGCAGCTCCTTAGGATGGGAATCGGATACGCAGTATTTT.

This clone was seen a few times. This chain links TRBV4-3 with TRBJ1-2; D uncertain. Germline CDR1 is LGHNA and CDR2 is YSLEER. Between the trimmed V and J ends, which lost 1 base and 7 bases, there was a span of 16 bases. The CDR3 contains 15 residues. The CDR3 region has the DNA TGCGCCAGCAGCCAAGGAAGAACTGAAGCTGGTGGCTACACCTTC. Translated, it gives CASSQGRTEAGGYTF.

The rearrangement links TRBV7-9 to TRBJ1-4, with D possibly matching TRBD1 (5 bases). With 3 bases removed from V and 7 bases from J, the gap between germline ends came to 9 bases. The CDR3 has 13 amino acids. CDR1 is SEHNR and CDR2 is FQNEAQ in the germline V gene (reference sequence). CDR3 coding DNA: TGTGCCAGCAGCTTTCGGACATTTGAAAAACTGTTTTTT. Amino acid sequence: CASSFRTFEKLFF.

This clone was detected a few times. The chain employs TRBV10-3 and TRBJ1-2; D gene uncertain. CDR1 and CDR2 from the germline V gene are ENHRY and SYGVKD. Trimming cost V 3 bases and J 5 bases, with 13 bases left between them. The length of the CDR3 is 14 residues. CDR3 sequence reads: CAISDRASKYGYTF. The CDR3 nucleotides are TGTGCCATCAGTGATCGGGCCTCGAAGTATGGCTACACCTTC.

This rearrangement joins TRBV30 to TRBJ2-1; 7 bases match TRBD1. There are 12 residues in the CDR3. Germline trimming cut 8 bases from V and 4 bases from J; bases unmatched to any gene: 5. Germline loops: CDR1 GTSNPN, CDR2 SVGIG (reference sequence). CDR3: CAGGQQYNEQFF. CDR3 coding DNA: TGTGCCGGGGGACAGCAATACAATGAGCAGTTCTTC.

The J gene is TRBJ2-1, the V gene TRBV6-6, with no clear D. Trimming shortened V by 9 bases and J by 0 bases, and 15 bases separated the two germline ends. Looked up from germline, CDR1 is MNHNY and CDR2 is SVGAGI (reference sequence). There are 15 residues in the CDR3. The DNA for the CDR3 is TGTGCCAGTCGCTCTGCGGCCAGCTCCTACAATGAGCAGTTCTTC. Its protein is CASRSAASSYNEQFF.

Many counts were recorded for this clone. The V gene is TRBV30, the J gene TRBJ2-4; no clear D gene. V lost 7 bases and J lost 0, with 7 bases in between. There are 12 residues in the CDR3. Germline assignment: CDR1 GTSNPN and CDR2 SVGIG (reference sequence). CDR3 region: CALDLAKNIQYF. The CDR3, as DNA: TGTGCCTTAGACCTAGCCAAAAACATTCAGTACTTC.

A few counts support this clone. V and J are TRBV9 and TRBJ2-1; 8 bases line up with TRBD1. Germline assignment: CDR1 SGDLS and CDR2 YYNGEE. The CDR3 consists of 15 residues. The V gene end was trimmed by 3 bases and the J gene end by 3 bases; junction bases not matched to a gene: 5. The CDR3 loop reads CASSATGVNYNEQFF. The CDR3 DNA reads TGTGCCAGCAGCGCGACAGGGGTGAACTACAATGAGCAGTTCTTC.

CDR3 in DNA: TGTGCCAGCAGTTTATGGGCAGAGATAGATTCACCCCTCCACTTT. As protein: CASSLWAEIDSPLHF. This chain uses TRBV27 with TRBJ1-6, with D uncertain. Deletions cut 1 base from V and 8 bases from J, with 12 bases between. Germline lookup yields CDR1 MNHEY and CDR2 SMNVEV (reference sequence). The CDR3 runs to 15 residues.

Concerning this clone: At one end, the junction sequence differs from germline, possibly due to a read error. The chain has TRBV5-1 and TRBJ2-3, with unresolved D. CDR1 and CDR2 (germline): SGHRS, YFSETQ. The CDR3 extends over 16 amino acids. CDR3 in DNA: TGCGCCAGCAGCTTGGATGGCGTAACCTCCACAGATACGCAGTATTTC. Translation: CASSLDGVTSTDTQYF.

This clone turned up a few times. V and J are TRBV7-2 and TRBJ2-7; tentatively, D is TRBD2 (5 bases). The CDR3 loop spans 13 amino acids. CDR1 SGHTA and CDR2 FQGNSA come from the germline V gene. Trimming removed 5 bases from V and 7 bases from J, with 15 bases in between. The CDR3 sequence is CASSETPWREQYV. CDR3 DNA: TGTGCCAGCAGCGAGACTCCATGGAGGGAGCAGTACGTC.

CDR3 sequence reads: CASSLTQGWDRVETQYF. CDR3 coding DNA: TGTGCCAGCAGCCTCACACAAGGCTGGGATCGGGTTGAGACCCAGTACTTC. The chain employs TRBV14 and TRBJ2-5; D not resolved. V lost 4 bases to trimming and J lost 5 bases, with 23 bases between them. CDR3 size: 17 residues. The germline gives CDR1 SGHDN, CDR2 FVKESK.

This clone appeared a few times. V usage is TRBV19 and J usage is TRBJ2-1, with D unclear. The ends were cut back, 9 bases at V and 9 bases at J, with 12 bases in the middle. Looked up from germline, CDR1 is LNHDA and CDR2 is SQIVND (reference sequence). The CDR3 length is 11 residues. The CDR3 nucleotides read TGTGCCAGAAGGCCAAGGAGTGAGCAGTTCTTC. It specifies CARRPRSEQFF.

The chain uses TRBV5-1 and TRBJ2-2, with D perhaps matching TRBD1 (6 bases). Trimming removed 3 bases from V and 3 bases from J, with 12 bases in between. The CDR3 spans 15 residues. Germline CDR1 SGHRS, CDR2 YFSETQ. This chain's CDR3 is CASSYSTGHTGELFF. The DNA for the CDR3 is TGCGCCAGCAGCTATTCCACAGGGCACACCGGGGAGCTGTTTTTT.

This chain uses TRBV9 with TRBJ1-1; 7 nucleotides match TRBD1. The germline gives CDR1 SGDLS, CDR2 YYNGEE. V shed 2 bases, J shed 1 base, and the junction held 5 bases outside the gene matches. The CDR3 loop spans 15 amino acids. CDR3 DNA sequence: TGTGCCAGCAGCGTTGGGACAGAGAAGAACACTGAAGCTTTCTTT. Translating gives CASSVGTEKNTEAFF.